This T cell receptor (beta chain) was recorded in a study of T cell responses to AZD1222 COVID-19 vaccine (dated by TCRdb to the early 2020s). Study-level background: A total of around 240 trial participants underwent TCR sequencing, of whom about 200 had received two doses of AZD1222 and around 26 had received two doses of the MenACWY control vaccine. Trial participants were enrolled by age into subgroups of 18-55, 56-69 and 70-plus years, and roughly 160, 29 and 62 TCR-sequenced participants, respectively, were included in these subgroups.

The CDR3 regions of human TCRbeta chains were analyzed by immunosequencing. The published analysis was carried out like this. Repertoire TCRs were matched against a reference library of SARS-CoV-2-specific TCRs generated with the MIRA antigen-specificity platform. Breadth was defined as the fraction of unique TCRs that were SARS-CoV-2-associated. Depth was defined as the fraction of total T cells that were SARS-CoV-2-associated. Using the MIRA data, each spike-specific TCR was assigned both to the spike region to which the TCR was reactive and to a CD4 or CD8 class. Log10-transformed breadth and depth values were compared by one-way ANOVA with Sidak's multiple comparisons tests. Here the immuneACCESS table is served through TCRdb, limited to in-frame sequences with V and J called. Missing clones are a known gap in these copies; in checked studies unresolved V genes cover under half, and the rest lacks a known reason. V and J calls and clone size are as listed in that table; D and trimming were resolved from the DNA. Recorded for this sample are around 140,000 clones; around 92% of them occurred a single time. The ten largest clones add up to approximately 12% of the sample.

CDR3 length: 15 amino acids, cysteine to phenylalanine. The kept DNA is CDR3 alone, 45 bases in frame from the first base. CDR1 and CDR2 are read off the germline V gene (reference sequence) as SGHNT and YYREEE. Trimming removed 2 bases from V and 4 bases from J; the gene matches leave 4 bases unexplained. The sample's time point, from its label and the paper: sample from adult after SARS-CoV-2 infection, after symptom onset. A couple of convalescent COVID-19 patients, sampled after symptom onset from adults with prior SARS-CoV-2 infection, were also TCR-sequenced for comparison. Overall results and qualifications from the work: The 56-69-year group was small, and its depth increase did not reach significance, likely because of low power. CD4 TCRs associated with the vaccine covered the entire spike protein, and the dominant responses were in regions 160-218 and 743-854. After two AZD1222 doses, spike-specific TCR breadth and depth were significantly higher than at day 0 and than in MenACWY recipients. Participants were mostly white British, with more females than males. The authors suggested clonal diversity may have been underestimated. Because no day 14 peak-response samples were available, the repertoires could be characterized only after the peak T cell response. Conclusions about previously exposed vaccinees are limited because only six or seven AZD1222 recipients were SARS-CoV-2 seropositive at baseline. Nearly half of unique spike-specific TCRs reportedly recognized epitopes outside regions mutated in the B.1.351 and B.1.1.7 variants.

In regard to this clone: No antigen is known for it. Base quality data are lacking; no much larger clone is found one base away.

The material sequenced was peripheral blood, taken after recovery from COVID-19. The source of this sequence is an adult who had recovered from COVID-19. The sequence is built from TRBV5-4 and TRBJ2-7, with 12 bases in between that match TRBD2. The nucleotides read TGTGCCAGCAGCTTCCTAGCGGGAGGGTTATACGAGCAGTACTTC. Translation gives CASSFLAGGLYEQYF.